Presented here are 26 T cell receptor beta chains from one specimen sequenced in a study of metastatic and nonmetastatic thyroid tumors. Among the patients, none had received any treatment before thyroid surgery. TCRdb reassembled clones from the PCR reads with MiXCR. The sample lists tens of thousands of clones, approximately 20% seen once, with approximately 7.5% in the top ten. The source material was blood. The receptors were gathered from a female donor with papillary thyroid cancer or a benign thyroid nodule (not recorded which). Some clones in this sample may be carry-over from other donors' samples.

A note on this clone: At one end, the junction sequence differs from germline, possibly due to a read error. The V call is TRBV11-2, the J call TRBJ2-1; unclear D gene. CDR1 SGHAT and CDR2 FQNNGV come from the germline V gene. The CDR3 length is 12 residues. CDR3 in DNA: TGTGCCAGCAGCTTAGGGTGCCATGAGCAGTTCTTT. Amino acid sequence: CASSLGCHEQFF.

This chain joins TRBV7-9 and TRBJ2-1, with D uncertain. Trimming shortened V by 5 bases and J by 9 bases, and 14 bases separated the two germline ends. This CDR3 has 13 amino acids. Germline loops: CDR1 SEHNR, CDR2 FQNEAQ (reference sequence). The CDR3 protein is CASSLSHRSEQFF. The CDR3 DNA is TGTGCCAGCAGCCTTAGCCATCGGAGTGAGCAGTTCTTC.

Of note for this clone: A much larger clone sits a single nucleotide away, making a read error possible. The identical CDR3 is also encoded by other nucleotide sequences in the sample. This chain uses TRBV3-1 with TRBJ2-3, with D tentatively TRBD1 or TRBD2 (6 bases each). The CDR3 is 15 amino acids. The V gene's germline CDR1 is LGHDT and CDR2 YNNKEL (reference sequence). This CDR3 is CASSQWGARTDTQYF. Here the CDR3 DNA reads TGCGCCAGCAGCCAATGGGGGGCGCGCACAGATACGCAGTATTTT.

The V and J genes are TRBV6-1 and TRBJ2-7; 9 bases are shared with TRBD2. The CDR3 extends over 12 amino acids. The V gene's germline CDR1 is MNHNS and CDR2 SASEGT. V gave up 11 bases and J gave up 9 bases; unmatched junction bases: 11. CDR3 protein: CASATSGQGQYF. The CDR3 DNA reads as TGTGCCTCGGCTACTAGCGGGCAGGGGCAGTACTTC.

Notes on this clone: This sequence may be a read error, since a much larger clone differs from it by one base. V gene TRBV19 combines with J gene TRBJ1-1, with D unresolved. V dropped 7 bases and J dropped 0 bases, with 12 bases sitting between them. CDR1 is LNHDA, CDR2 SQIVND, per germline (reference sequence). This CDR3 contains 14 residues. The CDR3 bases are TGTGCCAGTACCCACGGTTATCTGAACACTGAAGCTTTCTTT. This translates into CASTHGYLNTEAFF.

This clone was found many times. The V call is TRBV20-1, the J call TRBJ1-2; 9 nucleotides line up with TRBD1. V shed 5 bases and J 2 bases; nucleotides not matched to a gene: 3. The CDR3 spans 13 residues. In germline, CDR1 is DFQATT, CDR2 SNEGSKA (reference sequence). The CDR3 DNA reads TGCAGTGCTCGGGACAGGGCGAACTATGGCTACACCTTC. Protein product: CSARDRANYGYTF.

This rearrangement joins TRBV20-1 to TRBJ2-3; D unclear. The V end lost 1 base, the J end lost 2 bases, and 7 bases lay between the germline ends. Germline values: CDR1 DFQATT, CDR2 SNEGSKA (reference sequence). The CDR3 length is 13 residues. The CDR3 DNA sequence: TGCAGTGCTAGAGGGACCTACACAGATACGCAGTATTTT. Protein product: CSARGTYTDTQYF.

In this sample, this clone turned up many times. The CDR3 DNA sequence: TGTGCCTGGAGTAGGGTCCCCTACGAGCAGTACTTC. Translating it yields CAWSRVPYEQYF. The V and J genes are TRBV30 and TRBJ2-7; D is uncertain. The germline CDR1 and CDR2 sequences are GTSNPN and SVGIG (reference sequence). Trimming left V 2 bases short and J 2 bases short, with 7 bases between. The CDR3 loop spans 12 amino acids.

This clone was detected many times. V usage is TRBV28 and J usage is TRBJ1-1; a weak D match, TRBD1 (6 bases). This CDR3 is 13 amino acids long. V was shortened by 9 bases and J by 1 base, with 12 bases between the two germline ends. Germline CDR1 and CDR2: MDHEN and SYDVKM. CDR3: CASNRERNTEAFF. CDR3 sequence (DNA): TGTGCCAGTAACAGGGAAAGGAACACTGAAGCTTTCTTT.

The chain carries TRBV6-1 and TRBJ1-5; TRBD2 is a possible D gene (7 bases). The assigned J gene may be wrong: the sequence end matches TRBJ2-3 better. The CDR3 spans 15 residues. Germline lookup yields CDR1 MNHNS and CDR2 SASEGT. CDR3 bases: TGTGCCAGCAGGGGGGGGCAGGTTGCGGTTCAGCCCCAGTATTTT. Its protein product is CASRGGQVAVQPQYF.

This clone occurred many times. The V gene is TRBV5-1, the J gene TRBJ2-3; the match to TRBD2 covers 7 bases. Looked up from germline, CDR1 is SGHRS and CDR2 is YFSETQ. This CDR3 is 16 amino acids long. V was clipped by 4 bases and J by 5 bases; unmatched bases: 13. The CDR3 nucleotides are TGCGCCAGCAGCCGAGGTCCGACTAGCTTTGGAGATACGCAGTATTTT. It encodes CASSRGPTSFGDTQYF.

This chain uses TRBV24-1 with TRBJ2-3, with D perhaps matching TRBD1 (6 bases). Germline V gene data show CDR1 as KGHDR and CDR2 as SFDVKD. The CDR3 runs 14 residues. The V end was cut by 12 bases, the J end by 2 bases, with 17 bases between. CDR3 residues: CASGIGQITDTQYF. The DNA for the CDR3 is TGTGCCTCGGGAATTGGACAGATCACAGATACGCAGTATTTT.

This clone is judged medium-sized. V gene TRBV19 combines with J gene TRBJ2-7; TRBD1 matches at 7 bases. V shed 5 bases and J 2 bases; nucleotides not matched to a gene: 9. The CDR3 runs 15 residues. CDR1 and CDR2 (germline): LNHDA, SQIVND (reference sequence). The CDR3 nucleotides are TGTGCCAGTAGTGTTACAGGGGACCAGACCTACGAGCAGTACTTC. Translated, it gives CASSVTGDQTYEQYF.

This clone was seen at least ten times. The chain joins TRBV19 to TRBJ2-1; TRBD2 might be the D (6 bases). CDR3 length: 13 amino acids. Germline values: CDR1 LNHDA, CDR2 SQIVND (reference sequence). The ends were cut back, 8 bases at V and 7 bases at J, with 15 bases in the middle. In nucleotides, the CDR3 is TGTGCCAGTGCGTCGGGAGCGGTTAATGAGCAGTTCTTC. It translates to CASASGAVNEQFF.

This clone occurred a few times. CDR3 nucleotides: TGTGCCAGCAGTTTCAGGGGCAAGTTTTCCGGCTACACCTTC. This sequence encodes CASSFRGKFSGYTF. The V and J genes are TRBV27 and TRBJ1-2; possible D gene TRBD1, 6 bases. This CDR3 has 14 residues. V gave up 3 bases and J gave up 8 bases, with 16 bases separating them. Germline assignment: CDR1 MNHEY and CDR2 SMNVEV (reference sequence).

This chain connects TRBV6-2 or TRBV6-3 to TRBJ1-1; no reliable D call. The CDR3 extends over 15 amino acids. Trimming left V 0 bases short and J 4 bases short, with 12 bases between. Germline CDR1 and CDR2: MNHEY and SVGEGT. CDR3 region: CASSYSGVGGTEAFF. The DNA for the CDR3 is TGTGCCAGCAGTTACTCCGGGGTGGGCGGCACTGAAGCTTTCTTT.

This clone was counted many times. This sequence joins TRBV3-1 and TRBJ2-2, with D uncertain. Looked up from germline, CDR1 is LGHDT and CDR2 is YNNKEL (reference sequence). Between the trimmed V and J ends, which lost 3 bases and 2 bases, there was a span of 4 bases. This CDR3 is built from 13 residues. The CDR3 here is CASSQANTGELFF. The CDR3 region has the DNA TGTGCCAGCAGCCAGGCTAACACCGGGGAGCTGTTTTTT. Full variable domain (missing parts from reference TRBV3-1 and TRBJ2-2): DTAVSQTPKYLVTQMGNDKSIKCEQNLGHDTMYWYKQDSKKFLKIMFSYNNKELIINETVPNRFSPKSPDKAHLNLHINSLELGDSAVYFCASSQANTGELFFGEGSRLTVL.

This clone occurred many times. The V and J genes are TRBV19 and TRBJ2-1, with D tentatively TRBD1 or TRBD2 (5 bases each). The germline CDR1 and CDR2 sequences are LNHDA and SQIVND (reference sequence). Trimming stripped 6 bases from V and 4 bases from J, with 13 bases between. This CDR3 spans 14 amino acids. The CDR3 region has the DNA TGTGCCAGTAGCGCAGGGTCGGGGTACAATGAGCAGTTCTTC. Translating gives CASSAGSGYNEQFF.

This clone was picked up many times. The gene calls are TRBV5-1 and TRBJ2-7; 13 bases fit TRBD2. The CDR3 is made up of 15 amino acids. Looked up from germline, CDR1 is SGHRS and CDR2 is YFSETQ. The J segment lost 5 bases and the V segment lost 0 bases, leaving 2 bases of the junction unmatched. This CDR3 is CASSLGLAGGNEQYF. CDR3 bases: TGCGCCAGCAGCTTGGGACTAGCGGGAGGAAACGAGCAGTACTTC.

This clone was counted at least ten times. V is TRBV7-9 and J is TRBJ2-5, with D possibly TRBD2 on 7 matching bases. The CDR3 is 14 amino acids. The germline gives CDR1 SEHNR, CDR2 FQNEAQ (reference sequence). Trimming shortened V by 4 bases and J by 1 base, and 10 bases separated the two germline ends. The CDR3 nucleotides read TGTGCCAGCAGCTGGGGGGGCGGCCAAGAGACCCAGTACTTC. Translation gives CASSWGGGQETQYF.

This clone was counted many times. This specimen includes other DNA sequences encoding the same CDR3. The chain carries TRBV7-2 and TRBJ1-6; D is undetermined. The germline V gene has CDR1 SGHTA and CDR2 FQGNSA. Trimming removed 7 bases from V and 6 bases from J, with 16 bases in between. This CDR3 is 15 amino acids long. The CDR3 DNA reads TGTGCCAGCACCTCAGCCCCACACTTTAATTCACCCCTCCACTTT. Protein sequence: CASTSAPHFNSPLHF.

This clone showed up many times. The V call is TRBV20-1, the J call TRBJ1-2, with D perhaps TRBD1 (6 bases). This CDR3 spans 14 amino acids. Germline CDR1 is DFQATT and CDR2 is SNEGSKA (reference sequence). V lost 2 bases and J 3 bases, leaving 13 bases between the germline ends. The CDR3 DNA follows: TGCAGTGCTAGAAAGGGGGGGGTAGACTATGGCTACACCTTC. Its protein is CSARKGGVDYGYTF.

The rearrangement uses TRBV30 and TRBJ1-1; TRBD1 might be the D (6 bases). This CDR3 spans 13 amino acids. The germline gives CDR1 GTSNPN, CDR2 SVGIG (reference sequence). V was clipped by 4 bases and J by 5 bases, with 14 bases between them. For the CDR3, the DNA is TGTGCCTGGACGAGGACAGTGGGGACTGAAGCTTTCTTT. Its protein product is CAWTRTVGTEAFF. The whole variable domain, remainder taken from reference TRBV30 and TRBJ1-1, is SQTIHQWPATLVQPVGSPLSLECTVEGTSNPNLYWYRQAAGRGLQLLFYSVGIGQISSEVPQNLSASRPQDRQFILSSKKLLLSDSGFYLCAWTRTVGTEAFFGQGTRLTVV.

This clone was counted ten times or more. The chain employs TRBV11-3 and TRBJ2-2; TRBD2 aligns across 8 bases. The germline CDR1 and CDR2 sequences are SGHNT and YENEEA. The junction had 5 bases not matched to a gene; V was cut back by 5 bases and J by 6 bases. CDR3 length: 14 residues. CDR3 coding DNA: TGTGCCAGCAGCCAGGGGACTAGTTCCGGGGAGCTGTTTTTT. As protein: CASSQGTSSGELFF.

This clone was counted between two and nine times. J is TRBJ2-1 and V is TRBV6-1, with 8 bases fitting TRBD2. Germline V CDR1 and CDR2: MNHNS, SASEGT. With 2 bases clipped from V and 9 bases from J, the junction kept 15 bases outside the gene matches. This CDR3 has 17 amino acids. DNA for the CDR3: TGTGCCAGCAGTGAATCTTCCGGAGCGGGAGCCCTGGTTGAGCAGTTCTTC. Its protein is CASSESSGAGALVEQFF.

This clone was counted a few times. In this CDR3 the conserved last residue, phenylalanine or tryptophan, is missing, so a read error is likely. The CDR3 region is CASSLDGDGYTL. CDR3 DNA sequence: TGCGCCAGCAGCTTGGACGGAGATGGCTACACCTTA. The chain is built from TRBV5-1 and TRBJ1-2; D gene uncertain. CDR1 and CDR2 (germline): SGHRS, YFSETQ. The CDR3 spans 12 residues. The V end lost 0 bases, the J end lost 6 bases, and 6 bases lay between the germline ends.